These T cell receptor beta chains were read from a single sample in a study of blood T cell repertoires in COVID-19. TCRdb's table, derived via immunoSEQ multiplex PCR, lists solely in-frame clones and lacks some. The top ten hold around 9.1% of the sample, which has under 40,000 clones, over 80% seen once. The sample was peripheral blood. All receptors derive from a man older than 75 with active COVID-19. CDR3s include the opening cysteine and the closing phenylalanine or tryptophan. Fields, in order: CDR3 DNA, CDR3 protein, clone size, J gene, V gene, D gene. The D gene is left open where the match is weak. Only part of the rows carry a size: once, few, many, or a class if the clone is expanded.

TGTGCCAGCAGTGTTCATGATAGGGGACTAAACAAGTTCTTC | CASSVHDRGLNKFF | . | TRBJ2-1 | TRBV6-4 | TRBD2
TGTGCCAGCAGCTTAAACGGCGGGAGCTCCTACAATGAGCAGTTCTTC | CASSLNGGSSYNEQFF | . | TRBJ2-1 | TRBV5-6 | TRBD2
TGTGACAGCAGTGGGGGGACAGTAAACTATGGCTACACCTTC | CDSSGGTVNYGYTF | . | TRBJ1-2 | TRBV2 | TRBD1
TGCGCCAGCAGTGAGTGGGCTAGCGGACCCTACGAGCAGTACTTC | CASSEWASGPYEQYF | . | TRBJ2-7 | TRBV10-2 | TRBD2
TGTGCCAGCCTCAGCGGGAATAGCTCCTACGAGCAGTACTTC | CASLSGNSSYEQYF | . | TRBJ2-7 | TRBV6-9 | TRBD2
TGTGCCAGCAGTTTCGCCCGGACTAGCAGGAGAAATGAGCAGTTCTTC | CASSFARTSRRNEQFF | . | TRBJ2-1 | TRBV27 | TRBD2
TGTGCCAGCAGTTTTGTACTCCTAGGTCAGGGGGTTACGCAGTATTTT | CASSFVLLGQGVTQYF | . | TRBJ2-3 | TRBV27 | TRBD1
TGTGCCAGCAGCTTCAGTAACACCGGGGAGCTGTTTTTT | CASSFSNTGELFF | . | TRBJ2-2 | TRBV11-2 | .
TGTGCCAGCAGGGCTACGGGACAGGGAGGGAATGGAGCCAAAAACATTCAGTACTTC | CASRATGQGGNGAKNIQYF | . | TRBJ2-4 | TRBV2 | TRBD1
TGTGCCAGCAGCGCGGACGCTGGGAGGCAGAACACTGAAGCTTTCTTT | CASSADAGRQNTEAFF | . | TRBJ1-1 | TRBV7-9 | .
TGTGCCAGCAGTGAAACTAGCGGGAACACCGGGGAGCTGTTTTTT | CASSETSGNTGELFF | . | TRBJ2-2 | TRBV2 | TRBD2
TGTGCCAGCAGTCGTCAGGTACTCTCTGGAAACACCATATATTTT | CASSRQVLSGNTIYF | . | TRBJ1-3 | TRBV28 | .
TGCGCCAGCAAGGGGCTAGCGGGTACAGATACGCAGTATTTT | CASKGLAGTDTQYF | . | TRBJ2-3 | TRBV5-1 | TRBD2
TGTGCCACCAGTGAATGGGTTAAAGGGCAGCCAGACAGGGCTGGGGCCAACGTCCTGACTTTC | CATSEWVKGQPDRAGANVLTF | . | TRBJ2-6 | TRBV24-1 | TRBD1
TGTGCCTGGAGTCCCCCGGGACACCGTCCCGCTAACTATGGCTACACCTTC | CAWSPPGHRPANYGYTF | . | TRBJ1-2 | TRBV30 | .
TGTGCCAGCAGAGATCCCGGGACTACGTCCAATGAGCAGTTCTTC | CASRDPGTTSNEQFF | . | TRBJ2-1 | TRBV28 | TRBD2
TGTGCCACCAGTGATTCTAGCGGGACCCTTCTTAGCACAGATACGCAGTATTTT | CATSDSSGTLLSTDTQYF | . | TRBJ2-3 | TRBV24-1 | TRBD2
TGTGCCAGCCGAATGGGGGGGACAGGCTATCAGCCCCAGCATTTT | CASRMGGTGYQPQHF | . | TRBJ1-5 | TRBV28 | TRBD1
TGTGCCTGGAGCGCCCAGGGCTGGGGAAGTGAAAAACTGTTTTTT | CAWSAQGWGSEKLFF | . | TRBJ1-4 | TRBV30 | .
TGTGCCAGCAGCTTAATCGGCGGGAGGGCGTACAATGAGCAGTTCTTC | CASSLIGGRAYNEQFF | once | TRBJ2-1 | TRBV13 | TRBD2
TGTGCCAGTAGTATAGTACAGGGGGGGAACGAGCAGTACTTC | CASSIVQGGNEQYF | . | TRBJ2-7 | TRBV19 | .
TGCAGCGTTCAAACCGGGACAGGGGTTTGGGAGCAGTACTTC | CSVQTGTGVWEQYF | . | TRBJ2-7 | TRBV29-1 | TRBD1
TGTGCCACCAGTGAACATATCCGGGACAGGGAAGTAGGGACTGAAGCTTTCTTT | CATSEHIRDREVGTEAFF | once | TRBJ1-1 | TRBV24-1 | TRBD1
TGTGCCAGCAGCCCCGACTTGACAGGGTTCGATTCACCCCTCCACTTT | CASSPDLTGFDSPLHF | . | TRBJ1-6 | TRBV9 | TRBD1
TGTGCCAGCAGTGGACTCGCTTTGCGAAATACGCAGTATTTT | CASSGLALRNTQYF | once | TRBJ2-3 | TRBV25-1 | .
TGTGCCAGCAGCGGTATACTAGGACAGGGGGCGCGGAGTGGCTACACCTTC | CASSGILGQGARSGYTF | . | TRBJ1-2 | TRBV9 | TRBD1
TGTGCCAGCAGTGAATGGTCTAGCGAGGAGACCCAGTACTTC | CASSEWSSEETQYF | . | TRBJ2-5 | TRBV25-1 | .
TGTGCCAGCAGCTACCGCCTGGACAGGGAAAATAGCAATCAGCCCCAGCATTTT | CASSYRLDRENSNQPQHF | . | TRBJ1-5 | TRBV11-3 | TRBD1
TGTGCCAGCAGCCACCGCCTAGTCCTCCCTAGCACAGATACGCAGTATTTT | CASSHRLVLPSTDTQYF | . | TRBJ2-3 | TRBV25-1 | .
TGTGCCAGCAGGCCCAGTCTAGCGGGAAAAATCTATGAGCAGTTCTTC | CASRPSLAGKIYEQFF | . | TRBJ2-1 | TRBV7-9 | TRBD2
TGTGCCAGCAGTTACCGACTGGGCACTGAAGCTTTCTTT | CASSYRLGTEAFF | once | TRBJ1-1 | TRBV6-2/TRBV6-3 | .
TGTGCCATCAGTGCCTTAGCGGGGGGAGGCACAGATACGCAGTATTTT | CAISALAGGGTDTQYF | . | TRBJ2-3 | TRBV10-3 | TRBD2
TGTGCCAGTAGTTCCGGCTACAGGGGTAATGGTCAGCCCCAGCATTTT | CASSSGYRGNGQPQHF | . | TRBJ1-5 | TRBV19 | TRBD1
TGCAGTGCGAGCATTAGGAGGGGCTACACCTTC | CSASIRRGYTF | . | TRBJ1-2 | TRBV20-1 | .
TGTGCCAGCAGCGTTGACAGGGCGGGGATTGAAGCTTTCTTT | CASSVDRAGIEAFF | . | TRBJ1-1 | TRBV9 | TRBD1
TGTGCCTGGAGTGTAGGAGGGGTGACCTACGAGCAGTACTTC | CAWSVGGVTYEQYF | . | TRBJ2-7 | TRBV30 | .
TGTGCCAGCACCGACAGTTTTCCCAATCAGCCCCAGCATTTT | CASTDSFPNQPQHF | . | TRBJ1-5 | TRBV28 | .
TGTGCCAGCAGCTTCACAGGGTCCTACGAGCAGTACTTC | CASSFTGSYEQYF | . | TRBJ2-7 | TRBV5-4 | .
TGCATTTCTACAGGCCAAGAGACCCAGTACTTC | CISTGQETQYF | . | TRBJ2-5 | TRBV20-1 | .
TGTGCCAGTAGCGGGGCGGCGGGGGTTGGTACTGAAGCTTTCTTT | CASSGAAGVGTEAFF | . | TRBJ1-1 | TRBV19 | .
TGTGCCAGCAGTGGGGGGTTCTATGGCTACACCTTC | CASSGGFYGYTF | . | TRBJ1-2 | TRBV28 | .
TGTGCCAGCAGTTACAGGGGGTTGGATCAGCCCCAGCATTTT | CASSYRGLDQPQHF | few | TRBJ1-5 | TRBV6-5 | .
TGTGCCAGCAGCTACGAACTAGCGGGAGCTAACAATGAGCAGTTCTTC | CASSYELAGANNEQFF | . | TRBJ2-1 | TRBV5-4 | TRBD2
TGTGCCAGCAGCGCCGACAGCATTAGTATGGCTTTCTTT | CASSADSISMAFF | . | TRBJ1-1 | TRBV7-2 | .
TGTGCCAGCAGCTTCGGGGGGCGCCTCACTGAAGCTTTCTTT | CASSFGGRLTEAFF | . | TRBJ1-1 | TRBV7-8 | .
TGTGCTAGTGGTCCCGGACTAGCAGATACGCAGTATTTT | CASGPGLADTQYF | . | TRBJ2-3 | TRBV12-5 | TRBD2
TGTGCCAGCAGTCCCCCGGACAGCAGGGATACGCAGTATTTT | CASSPPDSRDTQYF | . | TRBJ2-3 | TRBV6-2/TRBV6-3 | .
TGTGCCAGCAGTTTGACAGGGTATGAGCAGTTCTTC | CASSLTGYEQFF | . | TRBJ2-1 | TRBV28 | TRBD1
TGTGCCAGCAGCTTAGTGGGGACAGGGATGTCTGGGGCCAACGTCCTGACTTTC | CASSLVGTGMSGANVLTF | . | TRBJ2-6 | TRBV7-2 | TRBD1
TGCGCCAGCAGCTTTGGGCGTGATTCACCCCTCCACTTT | CASSFGRDSPLHF | . | TRBJ1-6 | TRBV5-1 | .
TGTGCCAGCAGCCACTTGACAGGGATACGCGAAAAACTGTTTTTT | CASSHLTGIREKLFF | . | TRBJ1-4 | TRBV3-1/TRBV3-2 | TRBD1